This T cell receptor beta chain came from a study of cytomegalovirus exposure and HLA in healthy donors. Trimming cost V 3 bases and J 11 bases, with 19 bases left between them. The germline V gene has CDR1 KGHSH and CDR2 LQKENI. The CDR3 length is 14 residues. This clone was found once. Vbeta (60) and Jbeta (13) primers were used in the PCR. Clones were sequenced by immunoSEQ multiplex PCR, and TCRdb holds only the in-frame ones, with some missing. The table includes roughly 150,000 clones, 65% to 70% detected once. The sequence derives from a man aged 25 to 40 in good health and CMV-seropositive. Sequencing used PBMCs. This chain joins TRBV18 and TRBJ1-1; D is undetermined. CDR3 bases: TGTGCCAGCTCACCCCCGGAGGCGAGGACGATGGCTTTCTTT. It encodes CASSPPEARTMAFF.